These T cell receptor beta chains were read from a single sample in a study of CD8 T cells in Susac syndrome. From the immunoSEQ multiplex PCR reads, TCRdb called clonotypes with MiXCR, one entry per CDR3 protein. This sample carries about 130,000 distinct CDR3 sequences, around 95% of them seen once, and the ten largest clones take over 0.065%. Sequenced input: CD4+ T cells from PBMCs. These receptors were taken from a human donor in good health. The CDR3 runs from the conserved cysteine through the conserved F or W. A D gene is named only where the DNA matches it firmly. Clone size appears in some rows only: once, few, many, or a class for an expanded clone.

TRBJ1-5 | TRBV5-1 | NA | NA | CASSPDGGRQPQHF | TGCGCCAGCAGCCCGGACGGTGGACGACAGCCCCAGCATTTT
TRBJ2-4 | TRBV28 | TRBD2 | NA | CASTEGAKRGLAKNIQYF | TGTGCCAGCACCGAAGGGGCCAAGCGGGGTTTAGCCAAAAACATTCAGTACTTC
TRBJ1-1 | TRBV6-5 | NA | NA | CASSRANTEAFF | TGTGCCAGCAGTCGAGCGAACACTGAAGCTTTCTTT
TRBJ1-1 | TRBV3-1 | NA | NA | CASSQDGATGGTEAFF | TGTGCCAGCAGCCAAGATGGGGCGACAGGTGGCACTGAAGCTTTCTTT
TRBJ2-5 | TRBV9 | NA | NA | CASSVHSLGETQYF | TGTGCCAGCAGCGTACATAGTCTAGGTGAGACCCAGTACTTC
TRBJ2-7 | TRBV27 | NA | NA | CASRRSGSYEQYF | TGTGCCAGCCGACGGAGCGGGTCCTACGAGCAGTACTTC
TRBJ2-7 | TRBV12-3/TRBV12-4 | NA | NA | CASSSAQEQYF | TGTGCCAGCAGTTCAGCCCAGGAGCAGTACTTC
TRBJ2-3 | TRBV9 | NA | NA | CASSVGVESTDTQYF | TGTGCCAGCAGCGTAGGAGTAGAAAGCACAGATACGCAGTATTTT
TRBJ1-1 | TRBV2 | NA | few | CASRYREGNTEAFF | TGTGCCAGCAGGTATCGGGAGGGAAACACTGAAGCTTTTTTT
TRBJ2-3 | TRBV7-2 | NA | NA | CASSPRLLDTQYF | TGTGCCAGCAGCCCCCGCCTTTTGGATACGCAGTATTTT
TRBJ2-3 | TRBV20-1 | NA | NA | CSAPLSRGPQDTQYF | TGCAGTGCTCCCCTTAGTAGAGGGCCACAAGATACGCAGTATTTT
TRBJ2-1 | TRBV28 | NA | once | CASTPSGDLLINEQFF | TGTGCCAGCACCCCGTCAGGAGACCTCCTCATCAATGAGCAGTTCTTC
TRBJ1-1 | TRBV20-1 | NA | NA | CSGKTDMNTEAFF | TGCAGTGGGAAGACAGACATGAACACTGAAGCTTTCTTT
TRBJ1-1 | TRBV5-6 | NA | once | CASSKTTGWTEAFF | TGTGCCAGCAGCAAGACGACAGGATGGACTGAAGCTTTCTTT
TRBJ1-1 | TRBV20-1 | NA | NA | CSARGGGNTEAFF | TGCAGTGCTAGAGGTGGAGGGAACACTGAAGCTTTCTTT
TRBJ2-6 | TRBV11-2 | NA | NA | CASSLSAGLSGANVLTF | TGTGCCAGCAGCTTATCCGCCGGGCTTTCTGGGGCCAACGTCCTGACTTTC
TRBJ2-1 | TRBV5-1 | NA | NA | CASSLGGPIDEQFF | TGCGCCAGCAGCTTGGGTGGCCCCATCGATGAGCAGTTCTTC